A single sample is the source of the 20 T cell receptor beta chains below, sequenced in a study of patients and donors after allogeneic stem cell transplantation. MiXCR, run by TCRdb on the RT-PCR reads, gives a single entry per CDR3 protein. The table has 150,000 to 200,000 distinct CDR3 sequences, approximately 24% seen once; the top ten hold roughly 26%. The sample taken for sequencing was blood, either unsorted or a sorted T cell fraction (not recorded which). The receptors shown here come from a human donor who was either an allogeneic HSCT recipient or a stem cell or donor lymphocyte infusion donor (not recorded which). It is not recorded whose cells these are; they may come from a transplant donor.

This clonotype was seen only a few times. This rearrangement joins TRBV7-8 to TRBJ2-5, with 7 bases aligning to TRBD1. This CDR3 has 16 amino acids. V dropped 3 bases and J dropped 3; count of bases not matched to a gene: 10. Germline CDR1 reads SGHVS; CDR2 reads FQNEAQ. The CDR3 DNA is TGTGCCAGCAGCTTTTTGGGACAGAGATACAAAGAGACCCAGTACTTC. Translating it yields CASSFLGQRYKETQYF.

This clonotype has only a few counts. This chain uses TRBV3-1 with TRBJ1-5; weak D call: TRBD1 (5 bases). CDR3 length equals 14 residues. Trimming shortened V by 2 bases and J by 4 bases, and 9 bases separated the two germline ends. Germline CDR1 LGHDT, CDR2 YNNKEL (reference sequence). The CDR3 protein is CASSQWGDNQPQHF. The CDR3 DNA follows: TGTGCCAGCAGCCAATGGGGGGATAATCAGCCCCAGCATTTT.

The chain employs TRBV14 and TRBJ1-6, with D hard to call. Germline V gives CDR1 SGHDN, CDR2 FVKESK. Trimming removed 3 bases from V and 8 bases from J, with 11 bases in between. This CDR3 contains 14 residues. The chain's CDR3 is CASSQVTDYSPLHF. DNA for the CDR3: TGTGCCAGCAGCCAGGTGACGGATTATTCACCCCTCCACTTT.

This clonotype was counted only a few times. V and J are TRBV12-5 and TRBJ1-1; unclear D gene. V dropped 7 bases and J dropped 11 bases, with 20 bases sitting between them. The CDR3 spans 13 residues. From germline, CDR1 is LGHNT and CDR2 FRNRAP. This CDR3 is CASALDPWELAFF. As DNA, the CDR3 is TGTGCTAGTGCTCTTGACCCGTGGGAGCTTGCTTTCTTT.

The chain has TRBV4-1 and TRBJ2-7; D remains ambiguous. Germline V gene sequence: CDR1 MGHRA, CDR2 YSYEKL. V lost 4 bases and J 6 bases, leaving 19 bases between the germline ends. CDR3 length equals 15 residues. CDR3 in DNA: TGCGCCAGCAGCCCGGAGCCGGTTTTGGGCCCCGAGCAGTACTTC. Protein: CASSPEPVLGPEQYF.

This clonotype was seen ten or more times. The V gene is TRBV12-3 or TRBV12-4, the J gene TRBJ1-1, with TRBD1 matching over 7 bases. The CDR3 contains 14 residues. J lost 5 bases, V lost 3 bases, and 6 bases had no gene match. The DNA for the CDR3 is TGTGCCAGCAGTTTCGACAGGGTGCGGACTGAAGCTTTCTTT. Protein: CASSFDRVRTEAFF.

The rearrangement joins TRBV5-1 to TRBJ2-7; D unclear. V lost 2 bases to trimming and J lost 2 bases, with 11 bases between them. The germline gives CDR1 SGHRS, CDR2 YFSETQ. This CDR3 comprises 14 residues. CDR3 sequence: CASSFRQSPYEQYF. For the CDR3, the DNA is TGCGCCAGCAGCTTCAGGCAGTCCCCCTACGAGCAGTACTTC.

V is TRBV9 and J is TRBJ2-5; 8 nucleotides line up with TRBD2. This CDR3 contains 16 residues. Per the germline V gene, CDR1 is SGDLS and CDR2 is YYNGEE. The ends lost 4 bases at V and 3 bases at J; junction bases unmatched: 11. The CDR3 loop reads CASSSTGTSGEETQYF. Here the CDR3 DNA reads TGTGCCAGCAGCTCCACGGGAACTAGCGGCGAAGAGACCCAGTACTTC.

The CDR3 DNA reads as TGTGCCAGCAGCTTTTACCAGGTTTCTTATGGCTACACCTTC. This gives the protein CASSFYQVSYGYTF. The V and J genes are TRBV7-2 and TRBJ1-2; no clear D. Germline V gene lookup returns CDR1 SGHTA and CDR2 FQGNSA. Trimming shortened V by 3 bases and J by 5 bases, and 13 bases separated the two germline ends. CDR3 length: 14 amino acids.

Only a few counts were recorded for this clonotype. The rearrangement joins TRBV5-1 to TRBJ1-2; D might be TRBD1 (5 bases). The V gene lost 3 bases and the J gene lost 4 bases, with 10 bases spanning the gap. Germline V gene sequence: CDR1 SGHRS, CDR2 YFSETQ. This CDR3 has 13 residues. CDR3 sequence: CASSWTHTYGYTF. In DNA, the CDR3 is TGCGCCAGCAGCTGGACACATACCTATGGCTACACCTTC.

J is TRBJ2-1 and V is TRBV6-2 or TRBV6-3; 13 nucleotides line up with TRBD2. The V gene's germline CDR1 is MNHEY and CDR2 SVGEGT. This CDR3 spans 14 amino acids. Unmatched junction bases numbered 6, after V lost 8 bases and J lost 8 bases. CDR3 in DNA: TGTGCCAGCTGTCGGACTAGCGGGAGCTATGAGCAGTTCTTC. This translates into CASCRTSGSYEQFF.

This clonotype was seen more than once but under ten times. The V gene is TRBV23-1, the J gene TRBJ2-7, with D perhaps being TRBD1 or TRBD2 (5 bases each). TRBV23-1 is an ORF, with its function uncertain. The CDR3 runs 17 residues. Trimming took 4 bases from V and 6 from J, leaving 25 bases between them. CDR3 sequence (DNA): TGCGCCAGCAGTCCCCGTTATCGGGACGGGAAACCTACCGAGCAGTACTTC. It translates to CASSPRYRDGKPTEQYF.

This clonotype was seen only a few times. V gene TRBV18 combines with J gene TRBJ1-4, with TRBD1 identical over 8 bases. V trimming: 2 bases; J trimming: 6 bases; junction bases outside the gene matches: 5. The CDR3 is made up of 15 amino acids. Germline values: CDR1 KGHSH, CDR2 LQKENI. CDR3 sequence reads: CASSPRQGPHEKLFF. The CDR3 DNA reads TGTGCCAGCTCACCAAGACAGGGGCCTCATGAAAAACTGTTTTTT.

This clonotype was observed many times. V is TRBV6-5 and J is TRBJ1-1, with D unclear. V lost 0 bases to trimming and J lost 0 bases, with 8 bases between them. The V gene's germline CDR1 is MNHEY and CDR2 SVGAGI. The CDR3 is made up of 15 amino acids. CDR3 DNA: TGTGCCAGCAGTTACTCGAGACGGTTGAACACTGAAGCTTTCTTT. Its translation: CASSYSRRLNTEAFF.

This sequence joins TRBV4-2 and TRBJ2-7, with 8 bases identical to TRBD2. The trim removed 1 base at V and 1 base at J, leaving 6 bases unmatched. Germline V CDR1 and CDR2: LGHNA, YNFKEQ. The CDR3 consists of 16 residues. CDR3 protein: CASSQAGGDLSYEQYF. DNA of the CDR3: TGTGCCAGCAGCCAAGCCGGGGGGGATCTTTCCTACGAGCAGTACTTC.

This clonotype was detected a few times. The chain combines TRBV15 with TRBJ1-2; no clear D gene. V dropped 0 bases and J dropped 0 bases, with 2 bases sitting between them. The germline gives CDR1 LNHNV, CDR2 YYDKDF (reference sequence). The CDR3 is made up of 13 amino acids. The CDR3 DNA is TGTGCCACCAGCAGAGATACTAACTATGGCTACACCTTC. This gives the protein CATSRDTNYGYTF.

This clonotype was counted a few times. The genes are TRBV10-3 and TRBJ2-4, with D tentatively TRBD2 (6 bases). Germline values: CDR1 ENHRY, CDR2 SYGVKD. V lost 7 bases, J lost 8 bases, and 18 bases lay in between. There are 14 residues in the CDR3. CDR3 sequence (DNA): TGTGCCATCAAGGGACTGGACCCCAAGGACATTCAGTACTTC. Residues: CAIKGLDPKDIQYF.

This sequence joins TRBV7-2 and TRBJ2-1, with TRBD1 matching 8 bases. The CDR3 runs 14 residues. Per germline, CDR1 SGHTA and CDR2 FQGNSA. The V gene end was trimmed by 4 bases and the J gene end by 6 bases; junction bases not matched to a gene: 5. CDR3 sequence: CASSYRGLVNEQFF. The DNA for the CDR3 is TGTGCCAGCAGCTACAGGGGGTTGGTCAATGAGCAGTTCTTC.

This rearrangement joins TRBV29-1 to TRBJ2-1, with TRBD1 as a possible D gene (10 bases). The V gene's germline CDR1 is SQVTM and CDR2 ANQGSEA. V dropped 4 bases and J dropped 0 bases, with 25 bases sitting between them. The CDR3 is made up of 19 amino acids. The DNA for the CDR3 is TGCAGCGTTGTTCCGGGACAGGGGACTAGCCGGAGCTCCTACAATGAGCAGTTCTTC. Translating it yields CSVVPGQGTSRSSYNEQFF.

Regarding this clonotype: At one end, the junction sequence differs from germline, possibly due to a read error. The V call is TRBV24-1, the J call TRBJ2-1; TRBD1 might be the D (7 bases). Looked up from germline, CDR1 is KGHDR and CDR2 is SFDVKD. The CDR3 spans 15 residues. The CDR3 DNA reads TGTGCCACCAGTGATTTCCCCCAGGGGGGAAATGCGCAGTTCTTC. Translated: CATSDFPQGGNAQFF.